This record looks at one TCR beta chain sequence and its context. As yet, its antigen is unknown. This entry is derived from a study of T cell responses to AZD1222 COVID-19 vaccine. Generated by immunoSEQ multiplex PCR, the TCRdb table keeps only in-frame clones and is missing some. Of about 99,000 clones in the sample, around nine tenths are singletons; the top ten hold around 3.3%. This CDR3 region has 15 residues. V was trimmed by 1 base and J by 4 bases, leaving 13 bases between them. CDR1 is MGHDK, CDR2 SYGVNS, per germline. Findings and caveats of the study: Donors were largely white British and mainly female; clonal diversity was possibly underestimated.

The chain carries TRBV25-1 and TRBJ1-2; TRBD1 might be the D (6 bases). The TCR sequence derives from an adult who received the MenACWY meningococcal vaccine as a control. The material sequenced was peripheral blood, taken 28 days after the second dose of the MenACWY control vaccine. CDR3 bases: TGTGCCAGCAGTGAATCTGAATTACAGGGCTATGGCTACACCTTC. It is translated as CASSESELQGYGYTF.